This T cell receptor beta chain is drawn from a study of control samples from healthy donors and cancer patients. CDR3 size: 16 residues. Between the trimmed V and J ends, which lost 0 bases and 1 base, there was a span of 10 bases. Germline V gene lookup returns CDR1 SGHRS and CDR2 YFSETQ. Clones were read by immunoSEQ multiplex PCR, and TCRdb kept only the in-frame ones, dropping some. This sample yields roughly 18,000 clones, of which 88% are seen a single time; over 7.5% belongs to the top ten. The clonotype comes from a woman aged 55-69 years with head and neck cancer. V is TRBV5-1 and J is TRBJ2-2; perhaps D is TRBD1 or TRBD2 (5 bases each). The sample was PBMCs. CDR3 in amino acids: CASSLEGRMNTGELFF. CDR3 DNA sequence: TGCGCCAGCAGCTTGGAGGGACGGATGAACACCGGGGAGCTGTTTTTT.